Each of the 24 T cell receptor beta chains below was sequenced from the same sample in a study of cytomegalovirus exposure and HLA in healthy donors. The PCR contained 60 Vbeta and 13 Jbeta primers. The assay was immunoSEQ multiplex PCR, and TCRdb's table has in-frame clones only and misses some. Of about 160,000 clones in the sample, roughly 80% were seen once. Sequenced material: PBMCs. These receptors all come from a middle-aged woman in good health and CMV-seronegative.

The J gene is TRBJ2-1, the V gene TRBV21-1; TRBD1 is taken as the D call from the table, unchecked against the DNA. TRBV21-1 is designated a pseudogene. The CDR3 extends over 16 amino acids. CDR3 nucleotide sequence: TGTGCCAGCAGCAAAGTGCCGGACAGGGGGGCGCGTGAGCAGTTCTTC. It translates to CASSKVPDRGAREQFF.

The CDR3 DNA is TGTGCCAGCTCACCACCCGCGGGAGGAGGGTATGGCTACACCTTC. Its translation is CASSPPAGGGYGYTF. The chain carries TRBV18 and TRBJ1-2, with D uncertain. V shed 0 bases and J shed 5 bases, with 13 bases lying between them. The germline V gene encodes CDR1 KGHSH and CDR2 LQKENI. The CDR3 is 15 amino acids. The full variable domain, in which reference TRBV18 and TRBJ1-2 provide the parts outside the CDR3, is NAGVMQNPRHLVRRRGQEARLRCSPMKGHSHVYWYRQLPEEGLKFMVYLQKENIIDESGMPKERFSAEFPKEGPSILRIQQVVRGDSAAYFCASSPPAGGGYGYTFGSGTRLTVV.

This clone was seen only a few times. DNA of the CDR3: TGCGCCAGCAGCTCCCAGAACATGAACACTGAAGCTTTCTTT. Encoded protein: CASSSQNMNTEAFF. The chain couples TRBV5-1 to TRBJ1-1; D is undetermined. Germline CDR1 and CDR2: SGHRS and YFSETQ. The CDR3 runs to 14 residues. Trimming cost V 3 bases and J 0 bases, with 9 bases left between them.

The gene calls are TRBV4-1 and TRBJ2-5, with 12 positions matching TRBD1. The J call may be wrong; the DNA end is better matched by TRBJ2-7. The CDR3 spans 16 residues. Germline V gene data show CDR1 as MGHRA and CDR2 as YSYEKL. The CDR3, as DNA: TGCGCCAGCAGCCCGGGACAGGGGGCGCGATCCCACGAGCAGTACTTC. It specifies CASSPGQGARSHEQYF.

The chain joins TRBV4-1 to TRBJ2-7, with 8 bases matching TRBD2. The CDR3 contains 16 residues. J lost 2 bases, V lost 5 bases, and 11 bases had no gene match. Germline values: CDR1 MGHRA, CDR2 YSYEKL. The CDR3 DNA sequence: TGCGCCAGCAGCTCAATGAGCGGGGGAGGACCCTACGAGCAGTACTTC. Translated: CASSSMSGGGPYEQYF.

The chain couples TRBV9 to TRBJ2-3, with TRBD2 matching 9 bases. Germline V lookup: CDR1 SGDLS, CDR2 YYNGEE. J gave up 3 bases and V 0 bases, and 8 bases lay outside the gene matches. CDR3 length: 17 residues. CDR3 nucleotides: TGTGCCAGCAGCGTAGCGGCCGGTCTAGCGGGAACAGATACGCAGTATTTT. It specifies CASSVAAGLAGTDTQYF.

This sequence joins TRBV13 and TRBJ2-6, with a possible D match to TRBD1 (6 bases). Germline V CDR1 and CDR2: PRHDT, FYEKMQ (reference sequence). The CDR3 is 17 amino acids. Trimming shortened V by 4 bases and J by 1 base, and 14 bases separated the two germline ends. The CDR3 here is CASSSRQVPSGANVLTF. CDR3 coding DNA: TGTGCCAGCAGCTCTCGACAGGTTCCTTCTGGGGCCAACGTCCTGACTTTC.

J is TRBJ1-5 and V is TRBV28; TRBD1 is a possible D gene (5 bases). The CDR3 sequence is 14 residues long. The V gene lost 3 bases and the J gene lost 5 bases, with 11 bases spanning the gap. Germline V gene sequence: CDR1 MDHEN, CDR2 SYDVKM. The CDR3 region is CASSFQSGYQPQHF. The DNA of the CDR3 is TGTGCCAGCAGTTTTCAATCAGGGTATCAGCCCCAGCATTTT.

In its sample, this clone was seen once. The chain has TRBV6-5 and TRBJ1-5; D not resolved. The germline V and J ends were trimmed by 4 bases and 7 bases, with 11 bases remaining between them. The CDR3 is made up of 13 amino acids. The germline gives CDR1 MNHEY, CDR2 SVGAGI. The chain's CDR3 is CASSSRGSQPQHF. The CDR3, as DNA: TGTGCCAGCAGTTCCCGGGGTTCCCAGCCCCAGCATTTT.

The rearrangement joins TRBV2 to TRBJ2-6; 7 bases agree with TRBD1. Trimming removed 6 bases from V and 3 bases from J; junction bases left unmatched: 8. Per the germline V gene, CDR1 is SNHLY and CDR2 is FYNNEI. This CDR3 is built from 16 residues. The DNA for the CDR3 is TGTGCCAGCAGGGTTACAGGGGCTGGTGGGGCCAACGTCCTGACTTTC. Translated: CASRVTGAGGANVLTF.

CDR3 coding DNA: TGTGCCAGCAGTTACCCCGGGACAGGAGTCCCTGAAGCTTTCTTT. This codes for CASSYPGTGVPEAFF. The chain combines TRBV6-6 with TRBJ1-1, with 8 nucleotides matching TRBD1. Germline V gene data show CDR1 as MNHNY and CDR2 as SVGAGI (reference sequence). This CDR3 is built from 15 residues. Losses at the gene ends were 2 bases for V and 6 bases for J; bases not matched to a gene: 8.

This sequence joins TRBV27 and TRBJ1-6; D not resolved. The V and J ends lost 4 bases and 9 bases respectively, with 7 bases between them. CDR3 length: 12 residues. Germline CDR1 reads MNHEY; CDR2 reads SMNVEV (reference sequence). CDR3 nucleotide sequence: TGTGCCAGCAGTTCTTACTTTTCACCCCTCCACTTT. It codes for CASSSYFSPLHF.

J is TRBJ2-3 and V is TRBV4-1; TRBD2 matches 9 bases. Looked up from germline, CDR1 is MGHRA and CDR2 is YSYEKL. The trim removed 1 base at V and 2 bases at J, leaving 4 bases unmatched. CDR3 size: 16 residues. Written as DNA, the CDR3 is TGCGCCAGCAGCCAAGTGCTAGCGGGATTCACAGATACGCAGTATTTT. Its protein product is CASSQVLAGFTDTQYF.

The chain is built from TRBV5-1 and TRBJ2-7; 8 bases agree with TRBD1. Germline-derived CDR1 and CDR2 are SGHRS and YFSETQ. J gave up 0 bases and V 6 bases, and 2 bases lay outside the gene matches. The length of the CDR3 is 13 residues. CDR3 nucleotides: TGCGCCAGCACGGACAGGGTCTCCTACGAGCAGTACTTC. Translation: CASTDRVSYEQYF.

This rearrangement joins TRBV5-4 to TRBJ1-2, with D tentatively TRBD1 (5 bases). Germline V CDR1 and CDR2: SGHNT, YYREEE (reference sequence). The V end lost 0 bases, the J end lost 4 bases, and 7 bases lay between the germline ends. This CDR3 is built from 13 residues. CDR3 sequence (DNA): TGTGCCAGCAGCTTGGAACAGGTCTATGGCTACACCTTC. Amino acids: CASSLEQVYGYTF.

The chain employs TRBV10-3 and TRBJ2-5; TRBD2 matches 11 bases. The V segment lost 10 bases and the J segment 1 base; nucleotides outside the gene matches: 8. Germline-derived CDR1 and CDR2 are ENHRY and SYGVKD. The CDR3 runs to 15 residues. Written as DNA, the CDR3 is TGTGCCACCTCGGGTCTAGCGGGGGGCCAAGAGACCCAGTACTTC. This encodes CATSGLAGGQETQYF.

V usage is TRBV7-8 and J usage is TRBJ2-1; perhaps TRBD2 as D (6 bases). The V gene lost 2 bases and the J gene lost 4 bases, with 12 bases spanning the gap. The germline V gene has CDR1 SGHVS and CDR2 FQNEAQ. This CDR3 is built from 15 residues. CDR3 loop: CASSLKAGPYNEQFF. DNA of the CDR3: TGTGCCAGCAGCTTAAAGGCGGGGCCTTACAATGAGCAGTTCTTC.

This chain connects TRBV27 to TRBJ2-7, with D perhaps TRBD2 (6 bases). CDR1 MNHEY and CDR2 SMNVEV come from the germline V gene (reference sequence). This CDR3 contains 15 residues. V was trimmed by 7 bases and J by 3 bases, leaving 19 bases between them. The CDR3 DNA reads TGTGCCAGCAAGACTCATAGGAGGGAAAGCTACGAGCAGTACTTC. It is translated as CASKTHRRESYEQYF.

The rearrangement joins TRBV5-1 to TRBJ2-5; TRBD2 might be the D (5 bases). CDR3 length equals 17 residues. The germline V and J ends were trimmed by 1 base and 2 bases, with 18 bases remaining between them. Germline V lookup: CDR1 SGHRS, CDR2 YFSETQ. The CDR3 DNA reads TGCGCCAGCAGCTTGTCTGCGGGCGGAATACAGCAAGAGACCCAGTACTTC. This encodes CASSLSAGGIQQETQYF.

This chain joins TRBV5-5 and TRBJ1-1; D may be TRBD1 (5 bases). Trimming took 4 bases from V and 1 from J, leaving 14 bases between them. Germline assignment: CDR1 SGHKS and CDR2 YYEKEE (reference sequence). The CDR3 loop spans 15 amino acids. The CDR3 loop reads CASSPGGIRNTEAFF. The CDR3 DNA reads as TGTGCCAGCAGCCCGGGGGGAATCCGGAACACTGAAGCTTTCTTT.

The chain employs TRBV27 and TRBJ1-2; possible D gene TRBD1, 5 bases. Germline V gene sequence: CDR1 MNHEY, CDR2 SMNVEV (reference sequence). This CDR3 contains 14 residues. The V gene lost 8 bases and the J gene lost 8 bases, with 21 bases spanning the gap. The CDR3 sequence is CASRQRSVALGYTF. The CDR3 DNA reads TGTGCCAGCCGACAGCGATCCGTGGCCTTGGGCTACACCTTC.

V usage is TRBV19 and J usage is TRBJ1-2; no firm D call. The CDR3 has 13 amino acids. The V and J ends lost 3 bases and 4 bases respectively, with 9 bases between them. The germline CDR1 and CDR2 sequences are LNHDA and SQIVND (reference sequence). This CDR3 reads CASSIWPTYGYTF. CDR3 bases: TGTGCCAGTAGTATTTGGCCCACCTATGGCTACACCTTC.

The J gene is TRBJ1-2, the V gene TRBV7-9; 7 bases are shared with TRBD1. Germline V gene data show CDR1 as SEHNR and CDR2 as FQNEAQ (reference sequence). The CDR3 has 14 residues. V dropped 1 base and J dropped 4; count of bases not matched to a gene: 3. In nucleotides, the CDR3 is TGTGCCAGCAGCTTAGAGGCAGGGGGCTATGGCTACACCTTC. Translated: CASSLEAGGYGYTF. Looking up the rest from reference TRBV7-9 and TRBJ1-2 gives the full variable domain: DTGVSQNPRHKITKRGQNVTFRCDPISEHNRLYWYRQTLGQGPEFLTYFQNEAQLEKSRLLSDRFSAERPKGSFSTLEIQRTEQGDSAMYLCASSLEAGGYGYTFGSGTRLTVV.

This chain links TRBV5-8 with TRBJ1-1; unclear D gene. V was cut by 5 bases and J by 4 bases, with 6 bases left in between. The CDR3 loop spans 11 amino acids. Germline assignment: CDR1 SGHTS and CDR2 YDEGEE. Written as DNA, the CDR3 is TGTGCCAGCAGGCGGGGCACTGAAGCTTTCTTT. Its protein is CASRRGTEAFF.